This T cell receptor beta chain originates from a study of T cell changes during pregnancy in multiple sclerosis. The protocol was immunoSEQ multiplex PCR, while the TCRdb copy is restricted to in-frame clones and leaves out a portion. Counted here are 35,000 or so clones, roughly 91% occurring once; the ten biggest clones make up 4% to 5%. The J segment lost 2 bases and the V segment lost 9 bases, leaving 9 bases of the junction unmatched. Germline V gene data show CDR1 as SNHLY and CDR2 as FYNNEI. CDR3 length: 14 residues. The input for sequencing was peripheral blood, taken in the second trimester of pregnancy. V usage is TRBV2 and J usage is TRBJ2-5; 7 nucleotides line up with TRBD1. The TCR originated in a female donor in good health, enrolled as a control in a pregnancy study. The CDR3 DNA reads as TGTGCCAGGCAACAGGGGAAGGGGCAAGAGACCCAGTACTTC. It encodes CARQQGKGQETQYF.